This TCR beta chain is from a study of blood T cell repertoires in COVID-19. The assay was immunoSEQ multiplex PCR, and TCRdb's table has in-frame clones only and misses some. The sample carries tens of thousands of clones, over 70% recorded once. Germline V gives CDR1 LNHDA, CDR2 SQIVND (reference sequence). V lost 3 bases and J lost 8, with 14 bases in between. This CDR3 has 13 amino acids. This sequence originates from a man in his 70s with COVID-19, enrolled during active disease. The sequencing input was peripheral blood. The J gene is TRBJ2-7, the V gene TRBV19; D is undetermined. This chain's CDR3 is CASSIQPRLKQYF. The DNA of the CDR3 is TGTGCCAGTAGTATTCAACCCAGATTAAAGCAGTACTTC. Filled out from reference TRBV19 and TRBJ2-7, the complete variable domain reads DGGITQSPKYLFRKEGQNVTLSCEQNLNHDAMYWYRQDPGQGLRLIYYSQIVNDFQKGDIAEGYSVSREKKESFPLTVTSAQKNPTAFYLCASSIQPRLKQYFGPGTRLTVT.